These 30 T cell receptor beta chains were all obtained from the same sample, sequenced in a study of T cell responses to AZD1222 COVID-19 vaccine. Assay: immunoSEQ multiplex PCR; the TCRdb copy retains only in-frame clones and omits some. The repertoire holds 90,000 to 150,000 clones, with about 90% as singletons. The sequences come from peripheral blood, collected on day 0 of AZD1222 vaccination. The receptor source for this set is an adult in good health.

This clone was seen only a few times. V is TRBV29-1 and J is TRBJ1-1; no clear D gene. CDR3 size: 12 residues. Germline V gives CDR1 SQVTM, CDR2 ANQGSEA. CDR3 DNA sequence: TGCAGGACGAAGTCGGGATTCGATGAAGCTTTCTTT. Protein product: CRTKSGFDEAFF.

V is TRBV12-3 or TRBV12-4 and J is TRBJ1-2; D perhaps matches TRBD1 (6 bases). The CDR3 is made up of 12 amino acids. V was clipped by 6 bases and J by 6 bases, with 11 bases between them. The CDR3 DNA reads as TGTGCCAGCAGGGAGTACAGGGATGGCTACACCTTC. Translation gives CASREYRDGYTF.

V is TRBV7-9 and J is TRBJ1-1; D gene uncertain. Germline lookup yields CDR1 SEHNR and CDR2 FQNEAQ (reference sequence). Trimming left V 2 bases short and J 8 bases short, with 6 bases between. There are 11 residues in the CDR3. CDR3: CASSLYSEAFF. CDR3 nucleotide sequence: TGTGCCAGCAGCTTATATTCCGAAGCTTTCTTT.

The rearrangement joins TRBV11-2 to TRBJ1-1; the match to TRBD1 covers 11 bases. CDR3 length equals 16 residues. CDR1 and CDR2 (germline): SGHAT, FQNNGV. With V trimmed by 5 bases and J by 0 bases, 5 bases remained unmatched. Here the CDR3 reads CASSPGQGVMNTEAFF. As DNA, the CDR3 is TGTGCCAGCAGCCCGGGACAGGGGGTGATGAACACTGAAGCTTTCTTT.

V is TRBV19 and J is TRBJ1-1; the D is unclear. The CDR3 loop spans 12 amino acids. CDR1 and CDR2 from the germline V gene are LNHDA and SQIVND (reference sequence). The V end was cut by 6 bases, the J end by 7 bases, with 12 bases between. The CDR3 DNA reads as TGTGCCAGTAGCGCATTTAATAATGAAGCTTTCTTT. Translating gives CASSAFNNEAFF. Using reference TRBV19 and TRBJ1-1 for the parts outside the CDR3, the full variable domain is DGGITQSPKYLFRKEGQNVTLSCEQNLNHDAMYWYRQDPGQGLRLIYYSQIVNDFQKGDIAEGYSVSREKKESFPLTVTSAQKNPTAFYLCASSAFNNEAFFGQGTRLTVV.

The chain is built from TRBV5-1 and TRBJ1-1; D gene unclear. Per germline, CDR1 SGHRS and CDR2 YFSETQ. The CDR3 runs to 15 residues. Between the trimmed V and J ends, which lost 0 bases and 1 base, there was a span of 10 bases. CDR3 region: CASSLAAGANTEAFF. CDR3 nucleotide sequence: TGCGCCAGCAGCTTGGCCGCAGGCGCGAACACTGAAGCTTTCTTT.

In its sample, this clone was seen once. The chain couples TRBV2 to TRBJ1-2; D not certain. Trimming removed 4 bases at V and 4 bases at J, with 7 bases between. The CDR3 totals 12 residues. Germline-derived CDR1 and CDR2 are SNHLY and FYNNEI. CDR3: CASSGQLYGYTF. The CDR3 DNA sequence: TGTGCCAGCAGTGGACAACTCTATGGCTACACCTTC.

The chain links TRBV28 to TRBJ2-7; D may be TRBD1 (5 bases). The CDR3 contains 15 residues. V lost 4 bases and J 4 bases, leaving 17 bases between the germline ends. From germline, CDR1 is MDHEN and CDR2 SYDVKM. The CDR3 DNA is TGTGCCAGCAGTTCTTTCCAGGGCCCTTTGTACGAGCAGTACTTC. It encodes CASSSFQGPLYEQYF.

This rearrangement joins TRBV6-5 to TRBJ1-1; D not resolved. Germline assignment: CDR1 MNHEY and CDR2 SVGAGI. Trimming stripped 2 bases from V and 1 base from J, with 11 bases between. The CDR3 has 15 residues. The CDR3 here is CASSYRRTGNTEAFF. As DNA, the CDR3 is TGTGCCAGCAGTTACCGGCGGACTGGGAACACTGAAGCTTTCTTT.

V is TRBV27 and J is TRBJ2-2, with 8 nucleotides matching TRBD1. Per the germline V gene, CDR1 is MNHEY and CDR2 is SMNVEV (reference sequence). The junction had 6 bases not matched to a gene; V was cut back by 0 bases and J by 6 bases. The CDR3 spans 16 residues. CDR3: CASSLSLDRVAGELFF. The CDR3 DNA reads TGTGCCAGCAGTTTATCCCTGGACAGGGTCGCCGGGGAGCTGTTTTTT.

This clone was seen once. The chain recombines TRBV9 with TRBJ1-1; D is uncertain. The CDR3 runs to 15 residues. The germline V and J ends were trimmed by 4 bases and 3 bases, with 16 bases remaining between them. Germline CDR1 is SGDLS and CDR2 is YYNGEE. The CDR3, as DNA: TGTGCCAGCAGCCCGCGCCCCGACCCAGACACTGAAGCTTTCTTT. Translated, it gives CASSPRPDPDTEAFF.

The chain carries TRBV10-3 and TRBJ2-3; 8 bases are shared with TRBD2. Unmatched junction bases numbered 2, after V lost 6 bases and J lost 3 bases. Germline V gene sequence: CDR1 ENHRY, CDR2 SYGVKD. The CDR3 runs to 13 residues. CDR3 sequence: CAIRTSVTDTQYF. The CDR3 nucleotides read TGTGCCATCAGGACTAGCGTTACAGATACGCAGTATTTT.

V usage is TRBV28 and J usage is TRBJ2-7; 10 bases are a match to TRBD1. Germline trimming cut 2 bases from V and 5 bases from J; bases unmatched to any gene: 6. The CDR3 totals 15 residues. CDR1 is MDHEN and CDR2 is SYDVKM in the germline V gene. The CDR3 region is CASSLRGQGKNEQYF. The CDR3 DNA reads as TGTGCCAGCAGTTTACGGGGACAGGGGAAGAACGAGCAGTACTTC. The full variable domain, in which reference TRBV28 and TRBJ2-7 provide the parts outside the CDR3, is DVKVTQSSRYLVKRTGEKVFLECVQDMDHENMFWYRQDPGLGLRLIYFSYDVKMKEKGDIPEGYSVSREKKERFSLILESASTNQTSMYLCASSLRGQGKNEQYFGPGTRLTVT.

The rearrangement links TRBV6-1 to TRBJ1-1; no clear D. Germline V gives CDR1 MNHNS, CDR2 SASEGT. V dropped 3 bases and J dropped 7 bases, with 9 bases sitting between them. The CDR3 runs to 12 residues. CDR3 nucleotide sequence: TGTGCCAGCAGTGATGCCGGGTTTGAAGCTTTCTTT. It encodes CASSDAGFEAFF.

This sequence joins TRBV5-6 and TRBJ2-7, with D tentatively TRBD1 (6 bases). The CDR3 extends over 14 amino acids. V shed 4 bases and J shed 3 bases, with 14 bases lying between them. From germline, CDR1 is SGHDT and CDR2 YYEEEE. CDR3 protein: CASSDGQHHYEQYF. CDR3 DNA: TGTGCCAGCAGCGATGGACAGCACCACTACGAGCAGTACTTC.

The genes are TRBV11-2 and TRBJ1-2, with D perhaps matching TRBD1 (6 bases). CDR3 size: 13 residues. In germline, CDR1 is SGHAT, CDR2 FQNNGV. V shed 1 base and J shed 7 bases, with 10 bases lying between them. The CDR3 region is CASSLAGGGGYTF. DNA of the CDR3: TGTGCCAGCAGCTTAGCGGGGGGCGGTGGCTACACCTTC. Looking up the rest from reference TRBV11-2 and TRBJ1-2 gives the full variable domain: EAGVAQSPRYKIIEKRQSVAFWCNPISGHATLYWYQQILGQGPKLLIQFQNNGVVDDSQLPKDRFSAERLKGVDSTLKIQPAKLEDSAVYLCASSLAGGGGYTFGSGTRLTVV.

This clone was detected a few times. Here the CDR3 DNA reads TGTGCCTGGAATTTACTAAAGGCGGGGCGCGAAGCTTTCTTT. This gives the protein CAWNLLKAGREAFF. The V and J genes are TRBV30 and TRBJ1-1; weak D call: TRBD1 (5 bases). The V end was cut by 4 bases, the J end by 8 bases, with 20 bases between. CDR3 length: 14 amino acids. CDR1 and CDR2 from the germline V gene are GTSNPN and SVGIG (reference sequence).

CDR3 residues: CASSKTGTDGQPQHF. CDR3 DNA sequence: TGTGCCAGTAGTAAAACAGGGACCGACGGCCAGCCCCAGCATTTT. This chain connects TRBV19 to TRBJ1-5; D may be TRBD1 (6 bases). The CDR3 length is 15 residues. Trimming left V 4 bases short and J 7 bases short, with 17 bases between. The germline gives CDR1 LNHDA, CDR2 SQIVND (reference sequence).

The chain uses TRBV20-1 and TRBJ1-5, with D possibly matching TRBD1 (6 bases). The CDR3 loop spans 16 amino acids. The germline V gene has CDR1 DFQATT and CDR2 SNEGSKA (reference sequence). V lost 3 bases to trimming and J lost 0 bases, with 15 bases between them. The CDR3 protein is CSASREGVSSNQPQHF. CDR3 DNA: TGCAGTGCTAGTCGAGAGGGGGTTTCTAGCAATCAGCCCCAGCATTTT.

The rearrangement joins TRBV9 to TRBJ1-2; D might be TRBD1 (5 bases). CDR1 SGDLS and CDR2 YYNGEE come from the germline V gene. The ends were cut back, 5 bases at V and 2 bases at J, with 16 bases in the middle. The CDR3 is made up of 15 amino acids. CDR3 sequence: CASRLTAQGNYGYTF. The CDR3 DNA follows: TGTGCCAGCAGGTTGACAGCTCAGGGAAACTATGGCTACACCTTC.

The J gene is TRBJ1-4, the V gene TRBV7-2; D is unresolved. CDR3 length: 15 residues. Trimming stripped 5 bases from V and 3 bases from J, with 13 bases between. The germline CDR1 and CDR2 sequences are SGHTA and FQGNSA. In DNA form, the CDR3 reads TGTGCCAGCAGCCCGGACGGAAATGCTAATGAAAAACTGTTTTTT. This encodes CASSPDGNANEKLFF. Together with reference TRBV7-2 and TRBJ1-4, the CDR3 gives the full variable domain: GAGVSQSPSNKVTEKGKDVELRCDPISGHTALYWYRQSLGQGLEFLIYFQGNSAPDKSGLPSDRFSAERTGGSVSTLTIQRTQQEDSAVYLCASSPDGNANEKLFFGSGTQLSVL.

The chain links TRBV6-6 to TRBJ2-7; tentatively, D is TRBD1 (5 bases). Germline V lookup: CDR1 MNHNY, CDR2 SVGAGI (reference sequence). V lost 2 bases and J 5 bases, leaving 7 bases between the germline ends. This CDR3 comprises 12 residues. The CDR3 DNA reads TGTGCCAGCAGTTACCAGGGTAACGAGCAGTACTTC. Translating it yields CASSYQGNEQYF.

The chain employs TRBV3-1 (or the pseudogene TRBV3-2) and TRBJ1-6; D gene unclear. In germline, CDR1 is LGHDT, CDR2 YNNKEL (reference sequence). CDR3 size: 13 residues. Trimming took 1 base from V and 11 from J, leaving 9 bases between them. The CDR3 reads CASSQGGGPPLHF. DNA for the CDR3: TGTGCCAGCAGCCAAGGGGGAGGCCCACCCCTCCACTTT.

CDR3 protein: CASSLEVQVGSRSYEQYF. The CDR3 DNA is TGCGCCAGCAGCTTGGAAGTTCAGGTGGGGAGCCGGTCCTACGAGCAGTACTTC. The chain couples TRBV5-1 to TRBJ2-7, with D maybe TRBD2 (5 bases). This CDR3 has 18 amino acids. V was shortened by 0 bases and J by 1 base, with 20 bases between the two germline ends. Germline V gives CDR1 SGHRS, CDR2 YFSETQ. Supplemented by reference TRBV5-1 and TRBJ2-7, the full variable domain reads KAGVTQTPRYLIKTRGQQVTLSCSPISGHRSVSWYQQTPGQGLQFLFEYFSETQRNKGNFPGRFSGRQFSNSRSEMNVSTLELGDSALYLCASSLEVQVGSRSYEQYFGPGTRLTVT.

This clone has a single count. J is TRBJ2-7 and V is TRBV7-8; D call uncertain. CDR1 and CDR2 from the germline V gene are SGHVS and FQNEAQ. The CDR3 has 15 amino acids. V shed 5 bases and J shed 1 base, with 15 bases lying between them. The CDR3 here is CASSLLPARSYEQYF. CDR3 nucleotide sequence: TGTGCCAGCAGCCTCCTCCCGGCGAGGTCCTACGAGCAGTACTTC.

CDR3 in amino acids: CASSPWGAGDTEAFF. The CDR3, as DNA: TGTGCCAGCAGCCCCTGGGGGGCAGGGGACACTGAAGCTTTCTTT. This chain joins TRBV7-3 and TRBJ1-1; D might be TRBD1 (6 bases). Germline V CDR1 and CDR2: SGHTA, FQGTGA. Trimming left V 5 bases short and J 3 bases short, with 16 bases between. CDR3 size: 15 residues.

This clone was counted only a few times. The chain joins TRBV6-4 to TRBJ1-1, with no clear D. Germline V gene sequence: CDR1 MRHNA, CDR2 SNTAGT. The CDR3 is 9 residues long. V was clipped by 3 bases and J by 12 bases, with 5 bases between them. The CDR3 DNA reads as TGTGCCAGCAGTGATGTGTCTTTCTTT. Protein: CASSDVSFF.

The rearrangement uses TRBV5-1 and TRBJ2-7; D is possibly TRBD1 or TRBD2 (5 bases each). The CDR3 is 15 amino acids. Germline V gene sequence: CDR1 SGHRS, CDR2 YFSETQ. V lost 5 bases, J lost 2 bases, and 17 bases lay in between. Here the CDR3 reads CASRGSGRLAYEQYF. The CDR3 DNA follows: TGCGCCAGCAGGGGTTCGGGGCGGTTGGCCTACGAGCAGTACTTC.

The V and J genes are TRBV19 and TRBJ1-6; no clear D. The length of the CDR3 is 15 residues. Looked up from germline, CDR1 is LNHDA and CDR2 is SQIVND (reference sequence). Trimming took off 6 bases at V and 4 bases at J, with 13 bases between the two ends. The CDR3 protein is CASSRGITYNSPLHF. Here the CDR3 DNA reads TGTGCCAGTAGCCGAGGGATAACTTATAATTCACCCCTCCACTTT.

CDR3 protein: CASSPGGQGPRETQYF. The CDR3 nucleotides are TGTGCCAGCTCACCGGGGGGACAGGGGCCTCGAGAGACCCAGTACTTC. The chain links TRBV18 to TRBJ2-5; 10 nucleotides agree with TRBD1. The CDR3 sequence is 16 residues long. The trim removed 3 bases at V and 4 bases at J, leaving 8 bases unmatched. Germline CDR1 is KGHSH and CDR2 is LQKENI.